This T cell receptor beta chain derives from a study of technical replicates of blood from a handful of donors. Trimming removed 10 bases from V and 6 bases from J; junction bases left unmatched: 6. Germline CDR1 reads SEHNR; CDR2 reads FQNEAQ (reference sequence). This CDR3 contains 12 residues. Clones were sequenced by immunoSEQ multiplex PCR, and TCRdb holds only the in-frame ones, with some missing. The sample carries about 70,000 clones, around 95% recorded once. The V gene is TRBV7-9, the J gene TRBJ2-7; 10 bases map to TRBD1. The sequence came from a human donor in good health. The sequencing input was T cells isolated from PBMCs. CDR3 nucleotide sequence: TGTGCCACCGGGACAGGGGACCGCGAGCAGTACTTC. Translation: CATGTGDREQYF.